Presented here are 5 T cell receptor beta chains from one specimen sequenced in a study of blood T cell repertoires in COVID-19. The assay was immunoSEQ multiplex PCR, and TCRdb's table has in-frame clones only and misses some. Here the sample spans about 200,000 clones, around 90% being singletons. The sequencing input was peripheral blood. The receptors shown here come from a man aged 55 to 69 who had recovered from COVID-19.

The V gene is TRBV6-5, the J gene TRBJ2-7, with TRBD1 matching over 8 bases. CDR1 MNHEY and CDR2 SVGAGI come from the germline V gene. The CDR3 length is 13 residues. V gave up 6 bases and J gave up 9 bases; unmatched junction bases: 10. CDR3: CASSPDRVWGQYF. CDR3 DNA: TGTGCCAGCAGCCCGGACAGGGTCTGGGGGCAGTACTTC.

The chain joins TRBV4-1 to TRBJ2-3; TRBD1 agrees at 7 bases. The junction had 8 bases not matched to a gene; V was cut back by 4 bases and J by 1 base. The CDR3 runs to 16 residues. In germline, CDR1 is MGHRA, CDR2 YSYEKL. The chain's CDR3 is CASSLNGQVGTDTQYF. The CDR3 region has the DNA TGCGCCAGCAGCCTGAACGGACAGGTCGGCACAGATACGCAGTATTTT.

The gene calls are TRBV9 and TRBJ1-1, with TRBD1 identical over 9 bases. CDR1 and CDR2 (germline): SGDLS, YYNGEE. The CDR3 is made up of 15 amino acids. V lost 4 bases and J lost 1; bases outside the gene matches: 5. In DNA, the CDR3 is TGTGCCAGCAGCCTACAGGGGGCGACGAACACTGAAGCTTTCTTT. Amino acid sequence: CASSLQGATNTEAFF.

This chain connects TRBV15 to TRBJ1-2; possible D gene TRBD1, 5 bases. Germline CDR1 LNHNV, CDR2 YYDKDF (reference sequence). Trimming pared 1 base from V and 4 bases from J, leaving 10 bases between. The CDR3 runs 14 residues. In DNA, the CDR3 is TGTGCCACCAGCAGAGGCACAGGCTTCTATGGCTACACCTTC. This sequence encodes CATSRGTGFYGYTF.

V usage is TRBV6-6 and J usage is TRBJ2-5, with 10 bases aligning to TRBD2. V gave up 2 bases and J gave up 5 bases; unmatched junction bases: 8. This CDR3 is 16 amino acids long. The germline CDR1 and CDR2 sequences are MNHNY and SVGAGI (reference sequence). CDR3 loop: CASSYGSGRALETQYF. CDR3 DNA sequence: TGTGCCAGCAGTTACGGGAGCGGGAGGGCTCTGGAGACCCAGTACTTC.